This T cell receptor (beta chain) was observed in a study of blood T cell repertoires in COVID-19. Study summary: Acute and convalescent COVID-19 specimens originated in the United States, Italy and Spain. The cDNA or gDNA used as material had been derived from T cells, B-cell-depleted T cells, or PBMCs.

This clone was seen more than once but under ten times. Germline lookup yields CDR1 MNHEY and CDR2 SVGAGI. V was pared by 2 bases and J by 0 bases, with 14 bases between. This CDR3 is built from 16 residues. Produced via immunoSEQ multiplex PCR; TCRdb's table is partial and in-frame only. The sample has some 220,000 clones; around four fifths are singletons. The rearrangement joins TRBV6-5 to TRBJ2-7; D gene unclear. This TCR was sampled from a woman aged 80 or over with active or convalescent COVID-19. The sample consisted of peripheral blood. In DNA, the CDR3 is TGTGCCAGCAGTTACAATTCGGGTAGACCCTCCTACGAGCAGTACTTC. Translation gives CASSYNSGRPSYEQYF.